The TCR beta chain under discussion was sequenced for a study of cytomegalovirus exposure and HLA in healthy donors. This CDR3 has 18 amino acids. The germline CDR1 and CDR2 sequences are SGHAT and FQDESV (reference sequence). Germline trimming cut 2 bases from V and 5 bases from J; bases unmatched to any gene: 13. The PCR contained 60 Vbeta and 13 Jbeta primers. TCRdb keeps only in-frame clones here, not all; method: immunoSEQ multiplex PCR. The data contain some 150,000 clones, over 75% of them singletons. In nominal health when sampled, donors likely had unrecorded immune exposures nonetheless. This sequence joins TRBV11-1 and TRBJ1-1; 11 positions agree with TRBD1. The source material was PBMCs. The receptor's source is a man aged 40-49 years in good health and CMV-seronegative. The CDR3 region is CASSLFKGQGAAGTEAFF. The CDR3 region has the DNA TGTGCCAGCAGCTTATTTAAAGGACAGGGGGCAGCGGGTACTGAAGCTTTCTTT. Variable domain in full (rest from reference TRBV11-1 and TRBJ1-1): EAEVAQSPRYKITEKSQAVAFWCDPISGHATLYWYRQILGQGPELLVQFQDESVVDDSQLPKDRFSAERLKGVDSTLKIQPAELGDSAMYLCASSLFKGQGAAGTEAFFGQGTRLTVV.